Listed below are T cell receptor beta chains from one sample, sequenced in a study of blood T cells in healthy people across ages. One entry per CDR3 protein results from TCRdb running MiXCR on the 5' RACE reads. This table has around 1,800,000 distinct CDR3 sequences, roughly two fifths appearing once. The sequenced material came from blood. Receptors originate from a human donor in good health. Each CDR3 is given with its conserved first and last residue. Each record gives: D gene, J gene, clone size, CDR3 length, V gene, CDR3 DNA, CDR3 protein. The D gene is left open where the match is weak. The size of a clone is reported for some rows only, either as once, few or many, or as a class for expanded clones.

D gene: .; J gene: TRBJ1-2; clone size: few; CDR3 length: 13; V gene: TRBV20-1; CDR3 DNA: TGCAGTGCTCACGACCGGGCTAACTATGGCTACACCTTC; CDR3 protein: CSAHDRANYGYTF
D gene: .; J gene: TRBJ2-2; clone size: .; CDR3 length: 15; V gene: TRBV10-3; CDR3 DNA: TGTGCCATCGGCCGGGGCCCGCGGAAAACCGGGGAGCTGTTTTTT; CDR3 protein: CAIGRGPRKTGELFF
D gene: .; J gene: TRBJ1-5; clone size: .; CDR3 length: 13; V gene: TRBV6-4; CDR3 DNA: TGTGCCAGCAGTGCCCAGGGGCGAGAGCCCCAGCATTTT; CDR3 protein: CASSAQGREPQHF
D gene: TRBD2; J gene: TRBJ2-1; clone size: few; CDR3 length: 16; V gene: TRBV11-1; CDR3 DNA: TGTGCCAGCAGCCAAACTAGCGGGGGAAAAATGGTTGAGCAGTTCTTC; CDR3 protein: CASSQTSGGKMVEQFF
D gene: TRBD1; J gene: TRBJ1-5; clone size: .; CDR3 length: 17; V gene: TRBV2; CDR3 DNA: TGTGCCAGCCGGCCGGGACAGTGGGATCTTAGCAATCAGCCCCAGCATTTT; CDR3 protein: CASRPGQWDLSNQPQHF
D gene: .; J gene: TRBJ2-1; clone size: few; CDR3 length: 14; V gene: TRBV3-1; CDR3 DNA: TGTGCCAGCAGCCAAGTGGGGTGGGGCGATGAGCAGTTCTTC; CDR3 protein: CASSQVGWGDEQFF
D gene: .; J gene: TRBJ1-2; clone size: .; CDR3 length: 14; V gene: TRBV2; CDR3 DNA: TGTGCCAGCGATAGGGACACGCAACGTAGTGGCTACACCTTC; CDR3 protein: CASDRDTQRSGYTF
D gene: TRBD1; J gene: TRBJ2-1; clone size: .; CDR3 length: 15; V gene: TRBV6-2/TRBV6-3; CDR3 DNA: TGTGCCAGTCGGGACAGGGGGCGCGTAAACAATGAGCAGTTCTTC; CDR3 protein: CASRDRGRVNNEQFF
D gene: TRBD1; J gene: TRBJ2-7; clone size: .; CDR3 length: 16; V gene: TRBV7-9; CDR3 DNA: TGTGCCAGCAGACAGGGGGCAACGCTATCGAACTACGAGCAGTACTTC; CDR3 protein: CASRQGATLSNYEQYF
D gene: .; J gene: TRBJ2-1; clone size: .; CDR3 length: 12; V gene: TRBV3-1; CDR3 DNA: TGTGCCAGCAGCCAAACCCTCCTGGAGCAGTTCTTC; CDR3 protein: CASSQTLLEQFF
D gene: TRBD1; J gene: TRBJ1-2; clone size: .; CDR3 length: 14; V gene: TRBV3-1; CDR3 DNA: TGTGCCGGCAGCCAAGGGACAGGGAGCTATGGCTACACCTTC; CDR3 protein: CAGSQGTGSYGYTF
D gene: .; J gene: TRBJ2-2; clone size: few; CDR3 length: 13; V gene: TRBV20-1; CDR3 DNA: TGCAGTGCTAGCGGGAAGAACACCGGGGAGCTGTTTTTT; CDR3 protein: CSASGKNTGELFF
D gene: TRBD2; J gene: TRBJ2-5; clone size: few; CDR3 length: 15; V gene: TRBV4-3; CDR3 DNA: TGCGCCAGCAGCCAAGGCGGGGGGCACCAAGAGACCCAGTACTTC; CDR3 protein: CASSQGGGHQETQYF
D gene: TRBD2; J gene: TRBJ2-5; clone size: few; CDR3 length: 14; V gene: TRBV29-1; CDR3 DNA: TGCAGCGTTGCACGCGGGGGGGCTTCCGAGACCCAGTACTTC; CDR3 protein: CSVARGGASETQYF
D gene: TRBD1; J gene: TRBJ2-3; clone size: .; CDR3 length: 15; V gene: TRBV11-2; CDR3 DNA: TGTGCCAGCAGCTTAAGGGACAGGACCTTAGATACGCAGTATTTT; CDR3 protein: CASSLRDRTLDTQYF
D gene: TRBD2; J gene: TRBJ2-3; clone size: few; CDR3 length: 17; V gene: TRBV11-1; CDR3 DNA: TGTGCCAGCAGCCAAGGCCCCGGGACTAGCGGGGGCTTGAGTCAGTATTTT; CDR3 protein: CASSQGPGTSGGLSQYF
D gene: TRBD1; J gene: TRBJ1-2; clone size: .; CDR3 length: 13; V gene: TRBV20-1; CDR3 DNA: TGCAGTGCCACAACCGGACAGGGTGATGGCTACACCTTC; CDR3 protein: CSATTGQGDGYTF
D gene: .; J gene: TRBJ2-7; clone size: .; CDR3 length: 15; V gene: TRBV9; CDR3 DNA: TGTGCCAGCAGCGTAGGCGGGGGCAGTCCCTACGAGCAGTACTTC; CDR3 protein: CASSVGGGSPYEQYF
D gene: .; J gene: TRBJ2-2; clone size: .; CDR3 length: 12; V gene: TRBV29-1; CDR3 DNA: TGCAGCGTTGGCGATCCTGGCGGGGAGCTGTTTTTT; CDR3 protein: CSVGDPGGELFF
D gene: TRBD1; J gene: TRBJ2-7; clone size: few; CDR3 length: 14; V gene: TRBV20-1; CDR3 DNA: TGCAGTGCCCCCGGCGGCAGGGGGCGGAACGAGCAGTACTTC; CDR3 protein: CSAPGGRGRNEQYF
D gene: .; J gene: TRBJ1-1; clone size: .; CDR3 length: 13; V gene: TRBV28; CDR3 DNA: TGTGCCAGCAGTTTAGGACAGTCGGGTGAAGCTTTCTTT; CDR3 protein: CASSLGQSGEAFF
D gene: .; J gene: TRBJ1-6; clone size: .; CDR3 length: 16; V gene: TRBV4-3; CDR3 DNA: TGCGCCAGCAGCCAAGAGTGGGGGGCCCCCCATCGGTCCCCCCACTTT; CDR3 protein: CASSQEWGAPHRSPHF
D gene: .; J gene: TRBJ1-1; clone size: .; CDR3 length: 14; V gene: TRBV29-1; CDR3 DNA: TGCAGCGCGGGTCGCGATTATTTCGACACTGAAGCTTTCTTT; CDR3 protein: CSAGRDYFDTEAFF
D gene: TRBD1; J gene: TRBJ2-7; clone size: .; CDR3 length: 16; V gene: TRBV7-9; CDR3 DNA: TGTGCCAGCAGCTTAGTAACGGACAGGGGGATCTACGAGCAGTACTTC; CDR3 protein: CASSLVTDRGIYEQYF